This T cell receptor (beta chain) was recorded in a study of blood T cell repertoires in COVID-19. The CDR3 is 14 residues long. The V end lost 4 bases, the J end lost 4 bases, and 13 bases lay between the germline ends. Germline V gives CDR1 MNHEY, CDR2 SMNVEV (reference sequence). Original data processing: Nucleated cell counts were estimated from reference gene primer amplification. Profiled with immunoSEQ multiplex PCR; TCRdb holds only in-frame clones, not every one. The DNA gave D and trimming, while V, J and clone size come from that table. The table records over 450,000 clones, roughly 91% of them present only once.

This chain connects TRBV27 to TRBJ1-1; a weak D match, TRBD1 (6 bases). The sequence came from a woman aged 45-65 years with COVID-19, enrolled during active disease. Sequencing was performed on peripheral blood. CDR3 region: CASSSQGWVTEAFF. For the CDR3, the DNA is TGTGCCAGCAGTTCACAGGGCTGGGTCACTGAAGCTTTCTTT.